The entry that follows covers one T cell receptor (beta chain) sequence. Germline V lookup: CDR1 LGHNA, CDR2 YSLEER. V lost 4 bases and J 3 bases, leaving 15 bases between the germline ends. The CDR3 spans 15 residues. Original handling: Estimation of nucleated cell counts relied on the amplification of reference gene primers. Clones were sequenced by immunoSEQ multiplex PCR, and TCRdb holds only the in-frame ones, with some missing. The V and J calls and clone size are taken from that table; D and trimming were inferred from the DNA. The sample lists fewer than 300,000 clones; approximately 85% were seen once. This sample was included in a study of blood T cell repertoires in COVID-19.

This clonotype originated in a human donor with COVID-19, enrolled during active disease. The donor label of this sample is uncertain. V gene TRBV4-3 combines with J gene TRBJ1-2, with D tentatively TRBD1 (5 bases). Sequenced input: peripheral blood. The CDR3 DNA sequence: TGCGCCAGCAGCCCTGGACACCTTCGGGACTATGGCTACACCTTC. Its translation: CASSPGHLRDYGYTF.